Listed here are 12 T cell receptor beta chains from one sample, sequenced in a study of T cell responses to AZD1222 COVID-19 vaccine. This table comes from immunoSEQ multiplex PCR, and its TCRdb copy is limited to in-frame clones, with some not included. Here the sample spans roughly 130,000 clones, around 90% being singletons. The sequences come from peripheral blood, collected on day 0 of AZD1222 vaccination. Receptors originate from an adult in good health.

The chain is built from TRBV27 and TRBJ2-1, with 9 bases fitting TRBD2. The germline V gene encodes CDR1 MNHEY and CDR2 SMNVEV (reference sequence). The CDR3 totals 16 residues. Losses at the gene ends were 8 bases for V and 6 bases for J; bases not matched to a gene: 14. The CDR3 DNA sequence: TGTGCCAGCGCCCCCCTAGCGGGGAGGGCCTCCAATGAGCAGTTCTTC. Translated, it gives CASAPLAGRASNEQFF.

This chain uses TRBV7-9 with TRBJ1-4; possible D gene TRBD1, 5 bases. V lost 5 bases and J lost 5, with 12 bases in between. Germline V gene sequence: CDR1 SEHNR, CDR2 FQNEAQ (reference sequence). This CDR3 spans 14 amino acids. For the CDR3, the DNA is TGTGCCAGCAGCCCTGGGACCAGCAATGAAAAACTGTTTTTT. Its translation: CASSPGTSNEKLFF.

The genes are TRBV4-1 and TRBJ1-1, with D hard to call. Per the germline V gene, CDR1 is MGHRA and CDR2 is YSYEKL. Trimming took 1 base from V and 0 from J, leaving 6 bases between them. The CDR3 is made up of 14 amino acids. CDR3 nucleotides: TGCGCCAGCAGCCAAGCCATTTTGAACACTGAAGCTTTCTTT. The encoded protein is CASSQAILNTEAFF.

The chain combines TRBV3-1 (or the pseudogene TRBV3-2) with TRBJ2-5; no clear D. This CDR3 is 11 amino acids long. Germline V gene lookup returns CDR1 LGHDT and CDR2 YNNKEL (reference sequence). The germline V and J ends were trimmed by 3 bases and 5 bases, with 4 bases remaining between them. The CDR3 region is CASSQGETQYF. The CDR3 DNA reads TGTGCCAGCAGCCAGGGTGAGACCCAGTACTTC.

The V gene is TRBV4-2, the J gene TRBJ2-7, with D hard to call. The V gene's germline CDR1 is LGHNA and CDR2 YNFKEQ. The CDR3 extends over 14 amino acids. Trimming took off 0 bases at V and 3 bases at J, with 9 bases between the two ends. DNA of the CDR3: TGTGCCAGCAGCCAAGATAGTCGCAACTACGAGCAGTACTTC. This codes for CASSQDSRNYEQYF.

The V and J genes are TRBV7-2 and TRBJ1-5, with D uncertain. There are 13 residues in the CDR3. V was pared by 2 bases and J by 7 bases, with 9 bases between. From germline, CDR1 is SGHTA and CDR2 FQGNSA. The CDR3 coding sequence is TGTGCCAGCAGCTTATCCCGACGGCAGCCCCAGCATTTT. This codes for CASSLSRRQPQHF.

In DNA, the CDR3 is TGTGCCAGCAGCGGGGGTCCCGGCGGACAGGCGAACTACGAGCAGTACTTC. Translation: CASSGGPGGQANYEQYF. The chain carries TRBV5-4 and TRBJ2-7; TRBD1 matches at 7 bases. V trimming: 4 bases; J trimming: 3 bases; junction bases outside the gene matches: 16. There are 17 residues in the CDR3. CDR1 is SGHNT, CDR2 YYREEE, per germline (reference sequence).

This chain uses TRBV6-4 with TRBJ2-7; 9 nucleotides match TRBD1. This CDR3 has 14 amino acids. Germline CDR1 reads MRHNA; CDR2 reads SNTAGT. Trimming cost V 4 bases and J 3 bases; bases outside gene matches: 4. CDR3 sequence (DNA): TGTGCCAGCAGTGGGGACAGGGATAACTACGAGCAGTACTTC. Translation: CASSGDRDNYEQYF.

The chain recombines TRBV9 with TRBJ2-5, with D possibly being TRBD1 (5 bases). This CDR3 contains 14 residues. Germline CDR1 reads SGDLS; CDR2 reads YYNGEE. The ends were cut back, 1 base at V and 5 bases at J, with 12 bases in the middle. CDR3 protein: CASSVIPQGETQYF. The CDR3 region has the DNA TGTGCCAGCAGCGTAATCCCCCAGGGCGAGACCCAGTACTTC.

On this clone: This sample also contains other DNA sequences that code for the same CDR3. The genes are TRBV6-5 and TRBJ2-6; a possible D gene is TRBD1 (5 bases). The CDR3 contains 15 residues. Germline CDR1 and CDR2: MNHEY and SVGAGI. V was cut by 3 bases and J by 1 base, with 7 bases left in between. The CDR3 coding sequence is TGTGCCAGCAGTTATTCAGGGTCTGGGGCCAACGTCCTGACTTTC. Translation: CASSYSGSGANVLTF.

The chain employs TRBV2 and TRBJ1-1; a weak D match, TRBD1 (5 bases). CDR1 is SNHLY and CDR2 is FYNNEI in the germline V gene. The CDR3 contains 15 residues. V lost 1 base and J 4 bases, leaving 13 bases between the germline ends. The CDR3 DNA sequence: TGTGCCAGCAGTGAAGGGGACCGGTTGGGCACTGAAGCTTTCTTT. As protein: CASSEGDRLGTEAFF.

The gene calls are TRBV9 and TRBJ2-7; D might be TRBD1 (5 bases). The CDR3 spans 14 residues. CDR1 is SGDLS and CDR2 is YYNGEE in the germline V gene. Trimming cost V 7 bases and J 5 bases, with 19 bases left between them. CDR3 in amino acids: CASPKAGKGNEQYF. CDR3 nucleotide sequence: TGTGCCAGCCCTAAAGCTGGGAAGGGGAACGAGCAGTACTTC.